The subject of this entry is one TCR beta chain. The data were taken from a study of blood T cell repertoires in COVID-19. For the study at large: Some COVID-19 samples were acute and others convalescent; all came from the United States, Italy and Spain.

The protocol was immunoSEQ multiplex PCR, while the TCRdb copy is restricted to in-frame clones and leaves out a portion. The table includes around 220,000 clones, about 85% detected once. The CDR3 spans 12 residues. In germline, CDR1 is LNHNV, CDR2 YYDKDF (reference sequence). V shed 9 bases and J shed 5 bases, with 11 bases lying between them. J is TRBJ2-1 and V is TRBV15; D might be TRBD1 (6 bases). The material sequenced was peripheral blood. The sequence was collected from a man younger than 45 with active or convalescent COVID-19. CDR3 sequence (DNA): TGTGCCACAGGACAGACCAACAATGAGCAGTTCTTC. Residues: CATGQTNNEQFF. The full variable domain, rest sourced from reference TRBV15 and TRBJ2-1, is DAMVIQNPRYQVTQFGKPVTLSCSQTLNHNVMYWYQQKSSQAPKLLFHYYDKDFNNEADTPDNFQSRRPNTSFCFLDIRSPGLGDTAMYLCATGQTNNEQFFGPGTRLTVL.